This T cell receptor beta chain was found in a study of cytomegalovirus exposure and HLA in healthy donors. On this clone itself: Its antigen is undetermined.

PCR primers comprised 60 Vbeta and 13 Jbeta primers. Sequencing used immunoSEQ multiplex PCR; TCRdb keeps in-frame clones, though not all of them. The table lists around 85,000 clones, about 82% of them singletons. Study results and caveats: Later analysis demonstrated an association between a missense DCLRE1C variant and TCR beta V- and J-gene trimming.

This TCR derives from a man aged 30 to 39 in good health and CMV-seronegative. The material sequenced was PBMCs.

CDR3 residues: CAWSFAGWTEAFF. The CDR3 region has the DNA TGTGCCTGGAGTTTCGCAGGGTGGACTGAAGCTTTCTTT. The rearrangement links TRBV30 to TRBJ1-1; D is possibly TRBD1 (5 bases). Trimming took off 2 bases at V and 5 bases at J, with 12 bases between the two ends. This CDR3 region has 13 residues. In germline, CDR1 is GTSNPN, CDR2 SVGIG (reference sequence).